The next 5 T cell receptor beta chains were all read from a single sample in a study of T cell repertoires in cytomegalovirus infection. In TCRdb, the reads were re-called with MiXCR into one record per CDR3 protein. The repertoire has 750,000 to 950,000 distinct CDR3 sequences, roughly 29% of them found once; the top ten carry about an eighth. The antigens for these receptors are not known. Sequencing was performed on cultured CD8+ T cells from PBMCs, taken from culture after CMV antigen stimulation. These receptors were obtained from a human donor in good health (CMV status not recorded). Some clones in this sample may be carry-over from other donors' samples.

This clonotype was picked up a small number of times. The chain recombines TRBV6-5 with TRBJ1-2; unclear D gene. There are 15 residues in the CDR3. The ends were cut back, 6 bases at V and 4 bases at J, with 18 bases in the middle. CDR1 MNHEY and CDR2 SVGAGI come from the germline V gene. The CDR3 DNA sequence: TGTGCCAGCAGCTCCTCGACACGCTCTCTCTATGGCTACACCTTC. Translating it yields CASSSSTRSLYGYTF.

In this sample, this clonotype turned up a few times. The chain links TRBV7-6 to TRBJ1-2; D uncertain. Germline CDR1 is SGHVS and CDR2 is FNYEAQ. The CDR3 is 14 residues long. Trimming removed 2 bases from V and 5 bases from J, with 12 bases in between. CDR3 in amino acids: CASSLREGFYGYTF. In DNA form, the CDR3 reads TGTGCCAGCAGCTTAAGGGAAGGGTTTTATGGCTACACCTTC.

The chain joins TRBV27 to TRBJ1-5, with D tentatively TRBD1 (5 bases). Looked up from germline, CDR1 is MNHEY and CDR2 is SMNVEV (reference sequence). V was trimmed by 4 bases and J by 6 bases, leaving 13 bases between them. This CDR3 is built from 14 residues. The CDR3 here is CASSYRGAGQPQHF. CDR3 DNA: TGTGCCAGCAGTTATAGGGGAGCCGGTCAGCCCCAGCATTTT.

The table lists this clonotype with a few counts. The chain joins TRBV6-2 or TRBV6-3 to TRBJ1-1, with a possible D match to TRBD1 (5 bases). CDR1 is MNHEY, CDR2 SVGEGT, per germline. The CDR3 runs to 14 residues. V dropped 4 bases and J dropped 4 bases, with 13 bases sitting between them. CDR3 coding DNA: TGTGCCAGCAGTTCATACTCAGGGATCACTGAAGCTTTCTTT. Translating gives CASSSYSGITEAFF.

V is TRBV12-3 or TRBV12-4 and J is TRBJ1-1; 8 nucleotides agree with TRBD1. Losses at the gene ends were 6 bases for V and 4 bases for J; bases not matched to a gene: 10. The CDR3 has 15 amino acids. The CDR3 DNA reads TGTGCCAGCAGCCCGGACAGGGAGTTAACCACTGAAGCTTTCTTT. It encodes CASSPDRELTTEAFF.